The rows below give T cell receptor beta chains drawn from one sample of a study of T cell responses to AZD1222 COVID-19 vaccine. Sequencing used immunoSEQ multiplex PCR; TCRdb keeps in-frame clones, though not all of them. The sample yields about 110,000 clones, approximately 86% seen once. This material consisted of peripheral blood, taken on day 0 of MenACWY control vaccination. All receptors come from an adult in good health. Each CDR3 is given without its conserved first and last residue.

v_gene	j_gene	CDR3aa
TRBV3-1/TRBV3-2	TRBJ1-1	ASSQDWRSIWTEAF
TRBV4-1	TRBJ2-5	ASSQGSGQGGETQY
TRBV5-1	TRBJ2-7	ASSLDGGLGEQY
TRBV27	TRBJ1-5	ASSLTGGNQPQH
TRBV30	TRBJ1-5	AWSVQAVRQPQH
TRBV28	TRBJ1-1	ASSLTGGLDTEAF
TRBV27	TRBJ1-1	ASSSSTWVLDTEAF
TRBV9	TRBJ2-1	ASSVGTSYLYNEQF
TRBV18	TRBJ1-5	ASSLGSVKNQPQH
TRBV19	TRBJ2-3	ASRPFSGTDTQY
TRBV19	TRBJ2-7	ASSANRGHEY
TRBV9	TRBJ2-1	ASSVASGRRDEQF
TRBV7-8	TRBJ1-4	ASSETVDSTEKLF
TRBV13	TRBJ2-1	ASKKGEGPYNEQF
TRBV2	TRBJ2-2	ASVERTGELF
TRBV6-6	TRBJ2-7	ASRATGFGYEQY
TRBV3-1/TRBV3-2	TRBJ1-3	ASSQNPGNTIY
TRBV19	TRBJ2-3	ASSIDRDGESTDTQY
TRBV7-9	TRBJ2-3	ASSHPSGYTQY
TRBV2	TRBJ2-2	ASRRGREASGELF
TRBV7-3	TRBJ2-5	ASSLAVGIQETQY
TRBV30	TRBJ1-1	AWSRYRYTEAF
TRBV29-1	TRBJ2-7	SVTTLGLGGSYEQY
TRBV7-9	TRBJ2-1	ASNLWRVRGANNEQF
TRBV24-1	TRBJ2-5	ATSAGDQETQY
TRBV4-1	TRBJ2-7	ASSPFTGGYEQY
TRBV9	TRBJ1-3	ASSPPGAGNTIY
TRBV18	TRBJ2-7	ASFSGRSSYEQY
TRBV5-1	TRBJ1-1	ASSLEGGPVNTEAF
TRBV9	TRBJ2-7	ASSPRTGSSYEQY
TRBV28	TRBJ1-1	ASSLGGSMNTEAF
TRBV4-3	TRBJ2-2	ASSRMEPRGGQELF
TRBV3-1/TRBV3-2	TRBJ2-1	ASSQAGTTGEQF
TRBV3-1/TRBV3-2	TRBJ1-1	ASSQKGGRTEAF
TRBV28	TRBJ2-7	ASSPGLADPYEQY
TRBV18	TRBJ1-5	ASSPLIIRGHQPQH
TRBV28	TRBJ2-7	ASSRAGGRYEQY
TRBV7-2	TRBJ1-5	ASSLEMGNQPQH
TRBV28	TRBJ2-5	ASSPSATSRSQETQY
TRBV13	TRBJ1-6	ASSIARTPIDSPLH
TRBV4-2	TRBJ1-4	ASSPRQTTNEKLF
TRBV6-2/TRBV6-3	TRBJ1-4	ASSLPRQGEVNEKLF
TRBV6-2/TRBV6-3	TRBJ1-1	ASIPVGNMKRAF
TRBV7-3	TRBJ2-2	ASSPGDLGTGELF
TRBV28	TRBJ2-2	ASSPFSGELF
TRBV20-1	TRBJ1-1	SASRVAEAF
TRBV6-1	TRBJ1-4	ASSEPSVRGLNEKLF
TRBV30	TRBJ1-2	AWSFGQAYGYT
TRBV30	TRBJ1-1	AGRDTEAF